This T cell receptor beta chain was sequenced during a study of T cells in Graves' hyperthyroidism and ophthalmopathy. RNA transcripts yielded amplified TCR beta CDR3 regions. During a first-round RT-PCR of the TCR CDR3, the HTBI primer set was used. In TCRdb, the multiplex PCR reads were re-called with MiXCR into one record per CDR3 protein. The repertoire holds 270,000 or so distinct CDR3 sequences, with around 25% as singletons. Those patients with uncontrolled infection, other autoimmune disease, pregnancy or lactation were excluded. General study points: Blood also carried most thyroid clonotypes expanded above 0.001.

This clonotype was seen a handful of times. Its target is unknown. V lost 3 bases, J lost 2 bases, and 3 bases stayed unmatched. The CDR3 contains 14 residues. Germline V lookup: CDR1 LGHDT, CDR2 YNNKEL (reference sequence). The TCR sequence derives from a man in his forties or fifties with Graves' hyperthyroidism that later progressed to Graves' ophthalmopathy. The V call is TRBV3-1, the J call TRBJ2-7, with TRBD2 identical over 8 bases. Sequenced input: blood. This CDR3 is CASSQTSATYEQYV. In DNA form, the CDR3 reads TGTGCCAGCAGCCAGACTAGCGCCACCTACGAGCAGTACGTC.